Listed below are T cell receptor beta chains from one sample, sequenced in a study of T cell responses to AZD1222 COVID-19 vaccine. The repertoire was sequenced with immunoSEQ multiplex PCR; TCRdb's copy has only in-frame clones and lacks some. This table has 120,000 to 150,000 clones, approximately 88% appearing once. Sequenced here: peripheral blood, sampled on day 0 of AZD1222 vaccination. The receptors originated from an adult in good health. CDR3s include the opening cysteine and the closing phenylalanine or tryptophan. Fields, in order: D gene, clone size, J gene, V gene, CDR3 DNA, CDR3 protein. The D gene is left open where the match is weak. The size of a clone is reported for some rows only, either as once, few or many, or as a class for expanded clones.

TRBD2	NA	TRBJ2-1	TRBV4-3	TGCGCCAGCAGCCAAGATAGCGGGAATAGGAATGAGCAGTTCTTC	CASSQDSGNRNEQFF
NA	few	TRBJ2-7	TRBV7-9	TGTGCCAGCAGCTTGGCAGGAGGCGAGCAGTACTTC	CASSLAGGEQYF
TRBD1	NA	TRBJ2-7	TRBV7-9	TGTGCCAGCAGCTTAGGACAGGGGGCGTACGAGCAGTACTTC	CASSLGQGAYEQYF
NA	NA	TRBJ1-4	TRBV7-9	TGTGCCAGCAGCTTAGCGGGGGGGAATGAAAAACTGTTTTTT	CASSLAGGNEKLFF
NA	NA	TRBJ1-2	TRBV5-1	TGCGCCAGCAGCTTGGCAGGGGTGGTAGATGGCTACACCTTC	CASSLAGVVDGYTF
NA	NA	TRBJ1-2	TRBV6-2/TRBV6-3	TGTGCCAGCAGTTACTCGGTCCGCTACACCTTC	CASSYSVRYTF
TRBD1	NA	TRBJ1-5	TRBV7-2	TGTGCCAGCAGCCCGACAGGGGGCAGGCAGCCCCAGCATTTT	CASSPTGGRQPQHF
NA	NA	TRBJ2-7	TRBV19	TGTGCCAGTAGCGGACAGACCTACGAGCAGTACTTC	CASSGQTYEQYF
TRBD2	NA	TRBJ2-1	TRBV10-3	TGTGCCATCAGTGAGTCGATGGGACTAGCGGGAGGTAAAAATGAGCAGTTCTTC	CAISESMGLAGGKNEQFF
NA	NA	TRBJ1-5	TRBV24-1	TGTGCCACCAGTGGCCTTGCCGGGACAAAGAATCAGCCCCAGCATTTT	CATSGLAGTKNQPQHF
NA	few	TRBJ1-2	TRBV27	TGTGCCAGCAGTTCCACAGGGACGGATGGCTACACCTTC	CASSSTGTDGYTF
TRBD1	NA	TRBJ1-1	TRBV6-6	TGTGCCAGCCGCCCCGTGACAGGGGCTGAAGCTTTCTTT	CASRPVTGAEAFF
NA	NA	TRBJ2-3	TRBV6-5	TGTGCCAGCAGTCCGGTGGCAGATACGCAGTATTTT	CASSPVADTQYF
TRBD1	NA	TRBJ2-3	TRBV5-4	TGTGCCAGCAGCTCTCCCCGACAGGGCGGCACAGATACGCAGTATTTT	CASSSPRQGGTDTQYF
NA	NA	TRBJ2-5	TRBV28	TGTGCCAGCAGTACCCAGGGGGGAGAAGGGACCCAGTACTTC	CASSTQGGEGTQYF
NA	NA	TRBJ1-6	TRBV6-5	TGTGCCAGCAGCCCGGGCCTCGGGGATTCACCCCTCCACTTT	CASSPGLGDSPLHF
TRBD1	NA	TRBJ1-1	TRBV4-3	TGCGCCAGCAGCCAACTTCCGGGACAGGGGAACACTGAAGCTTTCTTT	CASSQLPGQGNTEAFF
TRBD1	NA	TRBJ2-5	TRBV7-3	TGTGCCAGCAGCACTGGGACAGGCAGGCAAGAGACCCAGTACTTC	CASSTGTGRQETQYF
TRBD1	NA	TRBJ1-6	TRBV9	TGTGCCAGCAGCGTTGCGCAGGGGGCTTCACCCCTCCACTTT	CASSVAQGASPLHF
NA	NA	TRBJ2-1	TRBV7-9	TGTGCCAGCAGCTATGGAAATGAGCAGTTCTTC	CASSYGNEQFF
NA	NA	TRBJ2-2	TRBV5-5	TGTGCCAGCAGCTTCTCCGGGGAGCTGTTTTTT	CASSFSGELFF
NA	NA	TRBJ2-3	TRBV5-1	TGCGCCAGCAGCCCTCTCGAGGTACGCCCCACAGATACGCAGTATTTT	CASSPLEVRPTDTQYF
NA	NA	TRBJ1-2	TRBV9	TGTGCCAGCAGCGCCCGGGACCTCCGCTATGGCTACACCTTC	CASSARDLRYGYTF
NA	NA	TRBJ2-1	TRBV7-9	TGTGCCAGCAGCTTAGATAAGGTCTCCTACAATGAGCAGTTCTTC	CASSLDKVSYNEQFF
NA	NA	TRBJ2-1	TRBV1	TGCACCGGAACGACTAGCGGGAGATGTGAGCAGTTCTTC	CTGTTSGRCEQFF
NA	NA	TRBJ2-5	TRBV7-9	TGTGCCAGCAGCTTAGACGTCCGACAGCAAGAGACCCAGTACTTC	CASSLDVRQQETQYF
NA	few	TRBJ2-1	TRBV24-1	TGTGCCACCAGTCGTCTCCATGAGCAGTTCTTC	CATSRLHEQFF
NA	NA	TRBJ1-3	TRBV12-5	TGTGCTAGTGGTTTGGTACTGGGCGGAGGCCACTCTGGAAACACCATATATTTT	CASGLVLGGGHSGNTIYF
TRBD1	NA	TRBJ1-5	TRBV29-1	TGCAGCGTCTGGACAGGGAGGACAGGGCAGCCCCAGCATTTT	CSVWTGRTGQPQHF
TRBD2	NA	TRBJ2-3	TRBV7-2	TGTGCCAGCAGCTCATTAAGACTAGCGGGAGTTTGGGACACAGATACGCAGTATTTT	CASSSLRLAGVWDTDTQYF
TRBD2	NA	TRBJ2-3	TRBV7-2	TGTGCCAGCAGCCTAGCCGGGACTAGCGGCGGCACAGATACGCAGTATTTT	CASSLAGTSGGTDTQYF
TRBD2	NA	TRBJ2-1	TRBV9	TGTGCCAGCAGCGGGTCTAGCGGGAGCCTCTCCTACAATGAGCAGTTCTTC	CASSGSSGSLSYNEQFF
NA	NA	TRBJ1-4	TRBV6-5	TGTGCCAGTCGGACGGACTTTCCTGAAAAACTGTTTTTT	CASRTDFPEKLFF
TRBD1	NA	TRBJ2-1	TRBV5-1	TGCGCCAGCAGGGCAGGGGGCAATGAGCAGTTCTTC	CASRAGGNEQFF
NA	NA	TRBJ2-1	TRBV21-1	TGTGCCAGCAGCGAAAACGGGACAGGGGGCAATGAGCAGTTCTTC	CASSENGTGGNEQFF
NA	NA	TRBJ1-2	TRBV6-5	TGTGCCAGCAGAGCTCGACAGTTGGGATTCTATGGCTACACCTTC	CASRARQLGFYGYTF
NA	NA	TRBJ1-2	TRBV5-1	TGCGCCAGCAGTCCAGGAACAGCGAATAACTATGGCTACACCTTC	CASSPGTANNYGYTF
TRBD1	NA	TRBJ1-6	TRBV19	TGTGCCAGTAGCAAGACGACAGGGGGAATGAATTCACCCCTCCACTTT	CASSKTTGGMNSPLHF
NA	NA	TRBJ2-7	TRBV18	TGTGCCAGCTCCGAGGGGCCCTACGAGCAGTACTTC	CASSEGPYEQYF
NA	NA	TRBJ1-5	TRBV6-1	TGTGCCAGCAGTGAAGTCGGGCAGGGCCTTGCGCCCCAGCATTTT	CASSEVGQGLAPQHF
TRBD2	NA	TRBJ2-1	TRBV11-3	TGTGCCAGCAGGCCGGGACTAGCCTCCCCTAGGCGGGGGAATGAGCAGTTCTTC	CASRPGLASPRRGNEQFF